The entry below describes one T cell receptor (beta chain). This record belongs to a study of blood T cell repertoires in COVID-19. Study summary: Acute and convalescent COVID-19 samples came from the United States, Italy and Spain.

Cohort allocation depended upon clinical history that participants reported. Looked up from germline, CDR1 is LGHNA and CDR2 is YSLEER. Trimming removed 2 bases from V and 7 bases from J, with 20 bases in between. The CDR3 is 16 amino acids. The data were produced by immunoSEQ multiplex PCR, yet TCRdb's version contains in-frame clones alone and is incomplete. This table has around 230,000 clones, 88% appearing once. The sequencing input was PBMCs or T cells enriched from blood (not recorded which). This receptor was taken from a woman aged 25 to 39 who had recovered from COVID-19. This chain joins TRBV4-3 and TRBJ1-2, with D tentatively TRBD1 (5 bases). CDR3 sequence reads: CASSQMLQADESGYTF. The CDR3 nucleotides are TGCGCCAGCAGCCAAATGTTACAGGCAGATGAAAGTGGCTACACCTTC.